This T cell receptor (beta chain) stems from a study of shared clonotypes between healthy human individuals. The CDR3 totals 13 residues. The V end lost 7 bases, the J end lost 8 bases, and 14 bases lay between the germline ends. Germline V CDR1 and CDR2: SEHNR, FQNEAQ (reference sequence). Generated by immunoSEQ multiplex PCR, the TCRdb table keeps only in-frame clones and is missing some. Of approximately 400,000 clones listed, approximately 96% are singletons. CD45RO+ cells and CCR7-negative CD45RA+ TemRA cells were combined as CD8 memory. Material: memory CD8+ T cells sorted from blood. Sample subset: CD45RO+ cells pooled with CCR7-negative TemRA cells. The sequence derives from a man aged 25-45 years in good health. The chain employs TRBV7-9 and TRBJ1-4; D not resolved. CDR3 nucleotides: TGTGCCAGCAACCATCCGGGAAGCGAAAAACTGTTTTTT. Its translation is CASNHPGSEKLFF.